This T cell receptor (beta chain) emerged from a study of CD8 T cells in ankylosing spondylitis. Germline loops: CDR1 KGHDR, CDR2 SFDVKD. J was trimmed by 10 bases and V by 2 bases; bases with no gene match: 10. The CDR3 is 16 amino acids. TCRdb analysed the 5' RACE reads with MiXCR anew, one entry per CDR3 protein. The sample shows under 300,000 distinct CDR3 sequences, 15% to 20% of them seen only once. Sequencing input: blood, either unsorted or a sorted T cell fraction (not recorded which). The TCR was taken from a male donor with ankylosing spondylitis or in good health (not recorded which). The chain recombines TRBV24-1 with TRBJ2-2; 9 nucleotides line up with TRBD2. The CDR3 sequence is CATSDSSGANTKELFF. CDR3 bases: TGTGCCACCAGTGATTCTAGCGGGGCGAACACCAAGGAGCTGTTTTTT.